Listed below are T cell receptor beta chains from one sample, sequenced in a study of graft-versus-host responses after intestinal transplantation. Some clones are missing from TCRdb's copy, which holds only in-frame ones; the method was immunoSEQ multiplex PCR. Seen here are some 41,000 clones, more than 80% observed once, and the top ten hold 2% to 2.5%. The sample was PBMCs, taken roughly 300 days after intestinal transplant. Source of these receptors: a human patient who received an intestinal transplant, so some T cells may come from the graft donor. Each CDR3 is given with its conserved first and last residue. A D gene is named only where the DNA matches it firmly. For some rows the clone size is stated as once, few or many, or as a class when expanded; others skip it.

clone_size,j_call,v_call,d_call,cdr3_nt,cdr3_aa
-,TRBJ1-6,TRBV16,TRBD1,TGTGCCAGCAGCCAATTCGGACAGGTTAGGTCACCCCTCCACTTT,CASSQFGQVRSPLHF
once,TRBJ2-1,TRBV5-3,-,TGTGCCAGAAGCCCGAAGTGGGTAATCTCCTACAATGAGCAGTTCTTC,CARSPKWVISYNEQFF
-,TRBJ1-2,TRBV28,-,TGTGCCAGCAGTTTATGGACGGCATCGGGGGGCTACACCTTC,CASSLWTASGGYTF
-,TRBJ1-1,TRBV18,TRBD1,TGTGCCAGCTCACCACGGGGGGACAGGGGAGGTGGTGAAGCTTTCTTT,CASSPRGDRGGGEAFF
-,TRBJ2-1,TRBV2,-,TGTGCCAGCAGTGAGGAGGGGACCCCCTACAATGAGCAGTTCTTC,CASSEEGTPYNEQFF
-,TRBJ2-3,TRBV6-1,TRBD2,TGTGCCAGCAAGGGTAGCGGGACGGCAGATACGCAGTATTTT,CASKGSGTADTQYF
-,TRBJ1-5,TRBV6-5,-,TGTGCCAGCAGTTCAGGGGTAGGGTTTTCCAACCAGCCCCAGCATTTT,CASSSGVGFSNQPQHF
-,TRBJ2-1,TRBV27,TRBD2,TGTGCCAGCAGTTTCTTCGGGGGACTAGCGGCCTGGGGTGAGCAGTTCTTC,CASSFFGGLAAWGEQFF
medium-sized,TRBJ2-5,TRBV28,-,TGTGCCAGCAGTTTAGTGATACAGGGGGGGGTCCAGGTCCAAGAGACCCAGTACTTC,CASSLVIQGGVQVQETQYF
-,TRBJ1-1,TRBV9,-,TGTGCCAGCAGCCCCATGGGGGCGGGGAACACTGAAGCTTTCTTT,CASSPMGAGNTEAFF
-,TRBJ1-3,TRBV11-2,-,TGTGCCAGCAGCTTAGATAGGGCGAAGGGCAGGGGCTTCTCTGGAAACACCATATATTTT,CASSLDRAKGRGFSGNTIYF
-,TRBJ2-7,TRBV7-2,-,TGTGCCAGCAGCTTAGCGCCCTCCGAGCAGTACTTC,CASSLAPSEQYF
-,TRBJ1-2,TRBV6-1,-,TGTGCCAGCAGTGAAGCGACAGATCTTCGTGGCTACACCTTC,CASSEATDLRGYTF
-,TRBJ2-7,TRBV5-6,-,TGTGCTAGCAGCTTTGCTGGGGTCGGCGAGCAGTACTTC,CASSFAGVGEQYF
-,TRBJ2-6,TRBV2,-,TGTGCCAGCAGTGAAGCGCCCAGGGTCGGGGCCAACGTCCTGACTTTC,CASSEAPRVGANVLTF
-,TRBJ2-7,TRBV11-1,TRBD1,TGTGCCAGCAGAAGAGGGACAGCCGACTTTTACGAGCAGTACTTC,CASRRGTADFYEQYF
-,TRBJ2-7,TRBV6-4,TRBD2,TGTGCCAGCAGTTCTAAAGCGGGGGCCGAGCAGTACTTC,CASSSKAGAEQYF
-,TRBJ2-2,TRBV6-1,TRBD2,TGTGCCAGCAGTCAACTAGCGGGAGGAGGCGGGGAGCTGTTTTTT,CASSQLAGGGGELFF
-,TRBJ2-1,TRBV7-2,-,TGTGCCAGCAGCTTAGTGCGGGTCAGGGATGAGCAGTTCTTC,CASSLVRVRDEQFF
-,TRBJ2-7,TRBV28,TRBD2,TGTGCCAGCAGACTAGGACTAGCGGGTACTTCCTACGAGCAGTACTTC,CASRLGLAGTSYEQYF
-,TRBJ1-2,TRBV15,-,TGTGCCACCAGCAGAGGGGGGCCCTTTAACTATGGCTACACCTTC,CATSRGGPFNYGYTF
-,TRBJ2-5,TRBV4-1,-,TGCGCCAGCAGCCAAGATCGGTCGCGGGGGCTACTTCAAGAGACCCAGTACTTC,CASSQDRSRGLLQETQYF
-,TRBJ2-7,TRBV5-4,-,TGTGCCAGCAGTCACCAATCACGGGCCCTATACGAGCAGTACTTC,CASSHQSRALYEQYF
once,TRBJ1-1,TRBV12-5,-,TGTGCTAGTGGTTTGGGCGGGGGCGTGAACACTGAAGCTTTCTTT,CASGLGGGVNTEAFF
few,TRBJ2-7,TRBV6-1,-,TGTGCCAGCAGTGAAGCGGATCGAGGAGCCTACGAGCAGTACTTC,CASSEADRGAYEQYF
once,TRBJ1-2,TRBV6-5,TRBD1,TGTGCCAGCAGTTCGGGACAGGGGTTGAGTAACTATGGCTACACCTTC,CASSSGQGLSNYGYTF
-,TRBJ2-3,TRBV5-4,-,TGTGCCACCTCGAGTCTCCGCGACACAGATACGCAGTATTTT,CATSSLRDTDTQYF
few,TRBJ1-3,TRBV2,TRBD1,TGTGCCAGCAGTACAGGACAGGGGCCTGGAAACACCATATATTTT,CASSTGQGPGNTIYF
-,TRBJ1-1,TRBV25-1,-,TGTGCCAGCAGTACAGGGACGGTGAACACTGAAGCTTTCTTT,CASSTGTVNTEAFF
-,TRBJ1-6,TRBV2,TRBD1,TGTGCCAGCAGGCGGGACAGGGGGCGGACGAGATCACCCCTCCACTTT,CASRRDRGRTRSPLHF
-,TRBJ1-5,TRBV6-6,-,TGTGCCAGCAGTTACACGGGGAGCCAACAGCCCCAGCATTTT,CASSYTGSQQPQHF
-,TRBJ2-7,TRBV29-1,-,TGCAGCGTTGGTTCCTTACAGGGAATTGGCTCCTACGAGCAGTACTTC,CSVGSLQGIGSYEQYF
-,TRBJ2-3,TRBV5-1,-,TGCGCCAGCAGCTTGGGCGTTTCCGCGCAATCGCGGACAGATACGCAGTATTTT,CASSLGVSAQSRTDTQYF
-,TRBJ1-2,TRBV18,-,TGTGCCAGCTCAAGTATGGACTATGGCTACACCTTC,CASSSMDYGYTF
-,TRBJ2-1,TRBV7-2,TRBD2,TGTGCCAGCAGCCACCCTAGCGGGAGTCTCTACAATGAGCAGTTCTTC,CASSHPSGSLYNEQFF
-,TRBJ2-5,TRBV18,-,TGTGCCAGCTCACCACAAATGGGAGAGACCCAGTACTTC,CASSPQMGETQYF
-,TRBJ2-3,TRBV18,-,TGTGCCAGCTCACCACCAGGCAGCACAGATACGCAGTATTTT,CASSPPGSTDTQYF
-,TRBJ1-3,TRBV6-5,TRBD1,TGTGCCAGCAGAGACAGGGGTGGTGCTGGAAACACCATATATTTT,CASRDRGGAGNTIYF
few,TRBJ1-3,TRBV10-2,-,TGCGCCAGCAGTGCTCCGGCCCTCTCTGGAAACACCATATATTTT,CASSAPALSGNTIYF
-,TRBJ2-7,TRBV25-1,-,TGTGCCAGCAGTGACGGAGGGGACGAGCAGTACTTC,CASSDGGDEQYF
-,TRBJ2-7,TRBV5-4,-,TGTGCCAGCAGGCAGGGGACTGGCGAGCAGTACTTC,CASRQGTGEQYF
-,TRBJ2-1,TRBV5-6,-,TGTGCCAGCAGCTTAAGGTCTCTGCCCCACAATGAGCAGTTCTTC,CASSLRSLPHNEQFF
-,TRBJ2-5,TRBV11-2,-,TGTGCCAGCAGCTCCAGGGGGAGGACGAAGACCCAGTACTTC,CASSSRGRTKTQYF
few,TRBJ1-5,TRBV6-1,TRBD1,TGTGCCAGCAGTTCAACAGGGGGAGGTGATCAGCCCCAGCATTTT,CASSSTGGGDQPQHF